These T cell receptor beta chains were read from a single sample in a study of T cells in Graves' hyperthyroidism and ophthalmopathy. Via MiXCR, TCRdb re-called the multiplex PCR reads, giving one row per CDR3 protein. The sample includes about 500,000 distinct CDR3 sequences, roughly 16% seen only once; the top ten take around 28%. Sequenced sample: blood. These receptors all stem from a woman in her 30s with Graves' ophthalmopathy. Both conserved end residues are part of each CDR3. The D gene is left open where the match is weak. Only part of the rows carry a size: once, few, many, or a class if the clone is expanded.

>-|TRBJ1-1|many|TRBV27
TGTGCCAGCAGTTTAAAAGCAGGGGCCACGAACACTGAAGCTTTCTTT
CASSLKAGATNTEAFF
>-|TRBJ2-7|many|TRBV5-1
TGCGCCAGCAGCCCAACCATGTCCTACGAGCAGTACTTC
CASSPTMSYEQYF
>TRBD1|TRBJ2-3|many|TRBV30
TGTGCCTGGAGCGACGCCGGGACAGTTTCTGGTACGCAGTATTTT
CAWSDAGTVSGTQYF
>TRBD1|TRBJ2-7|-|TRBV6-1
TGTGCCAGCAGTCAACCCGGACAGGGCCGCTCCTACGAGCAGTACTTC
CASSQPGQGRSYEQYF
>TRBD2|TRBJ2-1|-|TRBV11-3
TGTGCCAGCAGCGAGAGGCTAGCGGGTGCGGGTGAGCAGTTCTTC
CASSERLAGAGEQFF
>-|TRBJ2-3|many|TRBV28
TGTGCCAGCAGTTTAAGTCTAGCGCCCAGCACAGATACGCAGTATTTT
CASSLSLAPSTDTQYF
>TRBD2|TRBJ2-4|-|TRBV2
TGTGCCAGCACCGACCCGGGACTAGCGGGAGATGGGAACATTCAGTACTTC
CASTDPGLAGDGNIQYF
>TRBD1|TRBJ1-1|many|TRBV20-1
TGCAGTGCTAGACAGGGGGCGCGTGACACTGAAGCTTTCTTT
CSARQGARDTEAFF
>-|TRBJ1-1|many|TRBV6-2/TRBV6-3
TGTGCCAGCAGTTACGGAAGGAACACTGAAGCTTTCTTT
CASSYGRNTEAFF
>-|TRBJ2-7|many|TRBV6-2/TRBV6-3
TGTGCCAGCAGTACCGCCCCTTACGAGCAGTACTTC
CASSTAPYEQYF
>-|TRBJ2-3|-|TRBV12-3/TRBV12-4
TGTGTCAGCACCGAAACCCTGTTTGCGCAGTATTTT
CVSTETLFAQYF
>TRBD2|TRBJ2-1|few|TRBV28
TGTGCCAGCACGGTCATGGGAGGGGTTTACAATGAGCAGTTCTTC
CASTVMGGVYNEQFF
>-|TRBJ2-2|-|TRBV27
TGTGCCAGCAGTTTAAGCCGTAGTACCGGGGAGCTGTTTTTT
CASSLSRSTGELFF
>-|TRBJ2-3|-|TRBV19
TGTGCCAGTAGTATAAGACAGCAAGGGGATACGCAGTATTTT
CASSIRQQGDTQYF
>TRBD1|TRBJ1-1|many|TRBV28
TGTGCCAGCAGTTTCCAGGGGGGGAACACTGAAGCTTTCTTT
CASSFQGGNTEAFF
>-|TRBJ1-1|few|TRBV15
TGTGCCACCAGCAGAGCAGGGAGTGAAGCTTTCTTT
CATSRAGSEAFF
>TRBD1|TRBJ1-1|many|TRBV29-1
TGCAGCGTTGAAAAAAGCAGGGGGGGACTGAACACTGAAGCTTTCTTT
CSVEKSRGGLNTEAFF
>TRBD1|TRBJ2-1|many|TRBV12-3/TRBV12-4
TGTGCCAGCAGTTTGGGGGACAGCTCCTACAATGAGCAGTTCTTC
CASSLGDSSYNEQFF
>-|TRBJ1-1|many|TRBV28
TGTGCCAGCAGTTTAACCGCTCGGTCGACTGAAGCTTTCTTT
CASSLTARSTEAFF
>TRBD2|TRBJ2-3|many|TRBV29-1
TGCAGCGCCGTGAGACTAGCGGGAGACACAGATACGCAGTATTTT
CSAVRLAGDTDTQYF
>TRBD2|TRBJ2-1|-|TRBV29-1
TGCAGCTTATCGCCGGGACTAGCGATCAATGAGCAGTTCTTC
CSLSPGLAINEQFF
>TRBD1|TRBJ1-1|-|TRBV5-4
TGTGCCAGCAGCCGTGGACAGGGTTCCGGGGGGACTGAAGCTTTCTTT
CASSRGQGSGGTEAFF
>TRBD2|TRBJ2-4|many|TRBV15
TGTGCCACCAGCAGAGGAATGGGACTAGCGGGCAAACTAGCCAAAAACATTCAGTACTTC
CATSRGMGLAGKLAKNIQYF
>-|TRBJ2-3|-|TRBV20-1
TGCAGTGCTAGCGGCAGGGCCCTTAGCACAGATACGCAGTATTTT
CSASGRALSTDTQYF
>-|TRBJ2-1|many|TRBV6-2/TRBV6-3
TGTGCCAGCAGTTACTTGTCCAGCACAAATGAGCAGTTCTTC
CASSYLSSTNEQFF
>TRBD2|TRBJ2-1|-|TRBV24-1
TGTGCCACCAGTGGCGGACTAGCTCTCAATGAGCAGTTCTTC
CATSGGLALNEQFF
>-|TRBJ2-7|-|TRBV30
TGTGCCTGGAGTGTACACAGCGAGCAGTACTTC
CAWSVHSEQYF
>-|TRBJ2-1|many|TRBV5-1
TGCGCCAGCAGCTTGAGCGGAACCTCTAACAATGAGCAGTTCTTC
CASSLSGTSNNEQFF
>TRBD2|TRBJ2-7|-|TRBV19
TGTGCCAGTAGTACCGGACTAGCGGGAAACAACGAGCAGTACTTC
CASSTGLAGNNEQYF
>-|TRBJ2-1|few|TRBV7-6
TGTGCCAGCAGCTTAGCCCCTTTGGGGGGAGTAAGGTACAATGAGCAGTTCTTC
CASSLAPLGGVRYNEQFF
>-|TRBJ1-5|many|TRBV20-1
TGCAGTGCTACTACAGGGACGGGTCAGCCCCAGCATTTT
CSATTGTGQPQHF
>-|TRBJ2-7|-|TRBV27
TGTGCCGGCAACAGGGTTTCCTACGAGCAGTACTTC
CAGNRVSYEQYF
>-|TRBJ2-7|many|TRBV20-1
TGCAGTGCTAGAGTTGGGACGAAGACCTACGAGCAGTACTTC
CSARVGTKTYEQYF
>-|TRBJ1-2|many|TRBV28
TGTGCCAGCAGTTCACCCACCATCAGGGACCGCTACACCTTC
CASSSPTIRDRYTF
>-|TRBJ2-5|-|TRBV27
TGTGCCAGCAGTTTGGTTAGCCCGGGGGAGACCCAGTACTTC
CASSLVSPGETQYF
>-|TRBJ1-1|many|TRBV10-3
TGTGCCATCAGTGGTGTCGGGCGGACTGAAGCTTTCTTT
CAISGVGRTEAFF
>-|TRBJ2-7|many|TRBV28
TGTGCCAGCAGTTTCCTCTACGAGCAGTACTTC
CASSFLYEQYF
>TRBD2|TRBJ2-7|many|TRBV20-1
TGCAGTGCTAGGGTCGCGGGAGGGGGGAGAGGTAACGAGCAGTACTTC
CSARVAGGGRGNEQYF
>TRBD1|TRBJ1-6|-|TRBV19
TGTGCCAGTAACAGACAGGGGAATTCACCCCTCCACTTT
CASNRQGNSPLHF
>-|TRBJ1-5|many|TRBV30
TGTGCCTGGAGCGCGGGGGGCAATCAGCCCCAGCATTTT
CAWSAGGNQPQHF
>-|TRBJ1-1|many|TRBV2
TGTGCCAGTATCCCGGACAGAATGAACACTGAAGCTTTCTTT
CASIPDRMNTEAFF
>TRBD2|TRBJ2-1|few|TRBV24-1
TGTGCCACCAGTGTGGGGGGGAAGGAGCAGTTCTTC
CATSVGGKEQFF
>TRBD2|TRBJ2-7|few|TRBV12-3/TRBV12-4
TGTGCCAGCAGTTTCCTATATAGCGGGGACCTTCTAAAGCAGTACTTC
CASSFLYSGDLLKQYF
>TRBD2|TRBJ2-5|many|TRBV9
TGTGCCAGCAGCGGACTAGCGGGAGGGGTTGGGGCCCAGTACTTC
CASSGLAGGVGAQYF
>-|TRBJ1-1|many|TRBV5-8
TGTGCCAGCAGCCCTAACAGAGACACTGAAGCTTTCTTT
CASSPNRDTEAFF
>-|TRBJ2-1|many|TRBV7-6
TGTGCCAGCAGCCCACGGCGGGACAATGAGCAGTTCTTC
CASSPRRDNEQFF